What follows are 12 T cell receptor beta chains derived from one specimen sequenced in a study of CD8 T cells in Susac syndrome. A quantity of 0.5 to 1 ug RNA underwent reverse transcription using random hexamers. TCRdb re-called the immunoSEQ multiplex PCR reads through MiXCR, storing one row per CDR3 protein. Of roughly 120,000 distinct CDR3 sequences in the sample, about 95% were seen once. The specimen was CD4+ T cells from PBMCs. The receptors derive from a human donor with multiple sclerosis.

The gene calls are TRBV15 and TRBJ2-3, with TRBD1 matching over 9 bases. Germline CDR1 LNHNV, CDR2 YYDKDF (reference sequence). The CDR3 is 16 amino acids. With 4 bases clipped from V and 3 bases from J, the junction kept 8 bases outside the gene matches. CDR3 sequence: CATSTRGQGRTDTQYF. CDR3 DNA: TGTGCCACCAGCACCCGGGGACAGGGAAGGACAGATACGCAGTATTTT. Full variable domain (missing parts from reference TRBV15 and TRBJ2-3): DAMVIQNPRYQVTQFGKPVTLSCSQTLNHNVMYWYQQKSSQAPKLLFHYYDKDFNNEADTPDNFQSRRPNTSFCFLDIRSPGLGDTAMYLCATSTRGQGRTDTQYFGPGTRLTVL.

The chain combines TRBV19 with TRBJ2-6; D uncertain. CDR1 is LNHDA, CDR2 SQIVND, per germline (reference sequence). V was shortened by 3 bases and J by 4 bases, with 10 bases between the two germline ends. This CDR3 contains 15 residues. The CDR3 DNA sequence: TGTGCCAGTAGTATGATGATTCTGGGGGCCAACGTCCTGACTTTC. This encodes CASSMMILGANVLTF.

Details on this clonotype: The junction departs from the called germline gene at one end, perhaps through a read error. This rearrangement joins TRBV7-7 to TRBJ1-3; no clear D gene. Germline V gene data show CDR1 as SSHAT and CDR2 as FNYEAQ (reference sequence). The CDR3 is made up of 13 amino acids. The CDR3 DNA is TGTGCTAGCAGCTTAAGCTCTGGAAACACCATATATTTT. It encodes CASSLSSGNTIYF.

J is TRBJ2-3 and V is TRBV6-2 or TRBV6-3; D unresolved. The ends were cut back, 4 bases at V and 0 bases at J, with 11 bases in the middle. Germline V gives CDR1 MNHEY, CDR2 SVGEGT. This CDR3 has 15 residues. CDR3 amino acids: CASSSTPGSTDTQYF. CDR3 nucleotide sequence: TGTGCCAGCAGTTCAACCCCTGGGAGCACAGATACGCAGTATTTT.

This clonotype came up once. The V call is TRBV6-5, the J call TRBJ1-2; D unclear. V was trimmed by 8 bases and J by 8 bases, leaving 15 bases between them. CDR1 MNHEY and CDR2 SVGAGI come from the germline V gene. CDR3 length: 12 amino acids. This CDR3 is CASVERGSGYTF. The CDR3 DNA follows: TGTGCCAGCGTCGAGCGGGGAAGCGGCTACACCTTC.

The chain employs TRBV29-1 and TRBJ1-1; 7 positions agree with TRBD1. The junction had 4 bases not matched to a gene; V was cut back by 3 bases and J by 3 bases. This CDR3 contains 13 residues. The V gene's germline CDR1 is SQVTM and CDR2 ANQGSEA. This CDR3 reads CSVEAQGYTEAFF. The DNA for the CDR3 is TGCAGCGTTGAGGCACAGGGGTACACTGAAGCTTTCTTT. Variable domain in full (rest from reference TRBV29-1 and TRBJ1-1): SAVISQKPSRDICQRGTSLTIQCQVDSQVTMMFWYRQQPGQSLTLIATANQGSEATYESGFVIDKFPISRPNLTFSTLTVSNMSPEDSSIYLCSVEAQGYTEAFFGQGTRLTVV.

J is TRBJ2-1 and V is TRBV7-9; D not certain. The length of the CDR3 is 15 residues. Germline CDR1 is SEHNR and CDR2 is FQNEAQ (reference sequence). Between the trimmed V and J ends, which lost 3 bases and 4 bases, there was a span of 13 bases. The CDR3, as DNA: TGTGCCAGCAGCTTCGTCCCTAAGCCATACAATGAGCAGTTCTTC. It codes for CASSFVPKPYNEQFF. The variable domain in full, completed from reference TRBV7-9 and TRBJ2-1, reads DTGVSQNPRHKITKRGQNVTFRCDPISEHNRLYWYRQTLGQGPEFLTYFQNEAQLEKSRLLSDRFSAERPKGSFSTLEIQRTEQGDSAMYLCASSFVPKPYNEQFFGPGTRLTVL.

The J gene is TRBJ2-3, the V gene TRBV5-1, with 9 bases matching TRBD1. The ends lost 10 bases at V and 4 bases at J; junction bases unmatched: 10. CDR3 length: 14 residues. Germline loops: CDR1 SGHRS, CDR2 YFSETQ. The chain's CDR3 is CAGRQGDSADTQYF. The CDR3 coding sequence is TGCGCCGGGAGACAGGGGGACTCAGCAGATACGCAGTATTTT. Drawing the rest from reference TRBV5-1 and TRBJ2-3, the complete variable domain is KAGVTQTPRYLIKTRGQQVTLSCSPISGHRSVSWYQQTPGQGLQFLFEYFSETQRNKGNFPGRFSGRQFSNSRSEMNVSTLELGDSALYLCAGRQGDSADTQYFGPGTRLTVL.

V and J are TRBV5-1 and TRBJ2-1, with TRBD1 matching over 11 bases. Germline V gene sequence: CDR1 SGHRS, CDR2 YFSETQ. J gave up 2 bases and V 4 bases, and 5 bases lay outside the gene matches. The CDR3 runs to 16 residues. The CDR3 reads CASSPGTGGPYNEQFF. The CDR3 nucleotides are TGCGCCAGCAGCCCCGGGACAGGGGGTCCCTACAATGAGCAGTTCTTC.

The V gene is TRBV7-2, the J gene TRBJ2-1; 14 nucleotides match TRBD2. This CDR3 has 17 amino acids. Per the germline V gene, CDR1 is SGHTA and CDR2 is FQGNSA. V lost 0 bases and J lost 5; bases outside the gene matches: 3. Here the CDR3 reads CASSLATSGGVDNEQFF. The CDR3 coding sequence is TGTGCCAGCAGCTTAGCGACTAGCGGGGGGGTAGACAATGAGCAGTTCTTC.

The chain has TRBV7-8 and TRBJ1-5; TRBD1 is a possible D gene (5 bases). Looked up from germline, CDR1 is SGHVS and CDR2 is FQNEAQ. The CDR3 covers 15 residues. V was shortened by 5 bases and J by 4 bases, with 15 bases between the two germline ends. The CDR3, as DNA: TGTGCCAGCAGCCCGCGCGCCGGGGGTAATCAGCCCCAGCATTTT. Protein sequence: CASSPRAGGNQPQHF.

The chain has TRBV20-1 and TRBJ2-7; D possibly corresponds to TRBD2 (6 bases). Germline V CDR1 and CDR2: DFQATT, SNEGSKA (reference sequence). The CDR3 sequence is 14 residues long. Trimming removed 3 bases at V and 1 base at J, with 13 bases between. The CDR3: CSASGTRISYEQYF. The CDR3 bases are TGCAGTGCTAGTGGGACTCGAATTTCCTACGAGCAGTACTTC.